This TCR beta chain was documented in a study of blood T cell repertoires in COVID-19. On the study more broadly: Acute-phase and convalescent COVID-19 samples originated in the United States, Italy and Spain. T cells, B-cell-depleted T cells, or PBMCs provided the cDNA or gDNA that served as material.

In the source study's methods: Scientists estimated how many nucleated cells there were by amplifying reference gene primers. Assay used: immunoSEQ multiplex PCR; TCRdb lists only in-frame clones, some missing. Clone size and V and J calls were adopted from that table, with D and trimming inferred from the DNA. Found here are a few hundred thousand clones, roughly 82% of them singletons; the top ten hold around 1.5%. This CDR3 has 16 residues. Between the trimmed V and J ends, which lost 2 bases and 1 base, there was a span of 16 bases. Germline loops: CDR1 SGHRS, CDR2 YFSETQ. The chain employs TRBV5-1 and TRBJ2-7; weak D call: TRBD1 (5 bases). The receptor comes from a woman in her thirties or forties who had recovered from COVID-19. Sequenced input: peripheral blood. The CDR3 loop reads CASSFPTVRASYEQYF. The CDR3 DNA follows: TGCGCCAGCAGCTTTCCGACAGTTCGCGCATCCTACGAGCAGTACTTC.